A single sample is the source of the 30 T cell receptor beta chains below, sequenced in a study of post-analysis software for immune sequencing data. Antigen specificity for these receptors is unknown. Study-wide findings and caveats: Controls showed lower frequencies than patients for five TRBV segments, and TRBV5-6, TRBV5-1 and TRBV20-1 were among these.

cDNA libraries for TCR beta contained unique molecular identifiers. Each CDR3 protein gets one entry after TCRdb re-called the PCR reads with MiXCR. The sample contains roughly 800,000 distinct CDR3 sequences, roughly 50% of which appear only once. The sequenced sample was blood. Receptors originate from a girl aged 5 to 17 with multiple sclerosis.

The J gene is TRBJ2-3, the V gene TRBV29-1, with D tentatively TRBD1 (5 bases). The ends were cut back, 7 bases at V and 2 bases at J, with 10 bases in the middle. Germline loops: CDR1 SQVTM, CDR2 ANQGSEA. The CDR3 consists of 12 residues. CDR3 loop: CSGQGNTDTQYF. In nucleotides, the CDR3 is TGCAGCGGCCAGGGCAACACAGATACGCAGTATTTT.

The V gene is TRBV3-1, the J gene TRBJ2-5; 9 bases map to TRBD1. Germline loops: CDR1 LGHDT, CDR2 YNNKEL (reference sequence). The CDR3 has 15 amino acids. V was pared by 3 bases and J by 3 bases, with 5 bases of the junction left unmatched. CDR3 in amino acids: CASSHPDRGKETQYF. The CDR3 DNA sequence: TGTGCCAGCAGCCACCCGGACAGGGGTAAAGAGACCCAGTACTTC.

The chain joins TRBV7-2 to TRBJ2-3; 15 bases match TRBD2. J lost 2 bases, V lost 5 bases, and 5 bases had no gene match. Germline lookup yields CDR1 SGHTA and CDR2 FQGNSA. CDR3 length equals 17 residues. This chain's CDR3 is CASSRRTSGGATDTQYF. In DNA, the CDR3 is TGTGCCAGCAGCCGGCGGACTAGCGGGGGGGCCACAGATACGCAGTATTTT.

The chain is built from TRBV29-1 and TRBJ1-1; maybe TRBD1 (5 bases). This CDR3 has 11 residues. Per the germline V gene, CDR1 is SQVTM and CDR2 is ANQGSEA. With 4 bases removed from V and 11 bases from J, the gap between germline ends came to 14 bases. In DNA form, the CDR3 reads TGCAGCGTTGCCGGGGCGCACGAGGCTTTCTTT. This codes for CSVAGAHEAFF.

This clonotype was picked up a small number of times. As DNA, the CDR3 is TGCAGTGCTAGTGATAGCCGGACTTACGAGCAGTACTTC. Translated: CSASDSRTYEQYF. This rearrangement joins TRBV20-1 to TRBJ2-7; D is perhaps TRBD2 (5 bases). CDR3 length: 13 residues. Germline assignment: CDR1 DFQATT and CDR2 SNEGSKA (reference sequence). With 3 bases removed from V and 4 bases from J, the gap between germline ends came to 13 bases.

The chain uses TRBV20-1 and TRBJ1-5; D gene ambiguous. This CDR3 comprises 13 residues. In germline, CDR1 is DFQATT, CDR2 SNEGSKA (reference sequence). V was cut by 4 bases and J by 1 base, with 8 bases left in between. The CDR3 reads CSAIKTSNQPQHF. Here the CDR3 DNA reads TGCAGTGCTATAAAGACCAGCAATCAGCCCCAGCATTTT.

The chain couples TRBV28 to TRBJ2-1, with 9 bases lining up with TRBD1. Germline CDR1 is MDHEN and CDR2 is SYDVKM. The trim removed 5 bases at V and 8 bases at J, leaving 4 bases unmatched. The CDR3 has 13 amino acids. This chain's CDR3 is CASSGQGKDEQFF. The CDR3, as DNA: TGTGCCAGCAGTGGACAGGGGAAGGATGAGCAGTTCTTC.

This clonotype was counted only a few times. The chain employs TRBV24-1 and TRBJ1-2, with D tentatively TRBD1 (6 bases). The V and J ends lost 2 bases and 2 bases respectively, with 8 bases between them. The CDR3 runs 14 residues. Germline CDR1 and CDR2: KGHDR and SFDVKD. The CDR3: CATSDSTGNYGYTF. For the CDR3, the DNA is TGTGCCACCAGTGATTCGACAGGAAACTATGGCTACACCTTC.

The V call is TRBV10-3, the J call TRBJ2-7; TRBD2 matches 9 bases. V shed 11 bases and J 4 bases; nucleotides not matched to a gene: 12. The CDR3 loop spans 14 amino acids. CDR1 is ENHRY, CDR2 SYGVKD, per germline. The DNA for the CDR3 is TGTGCCGCGGGGCTAGCGGGACCTGTTTACGAGCAGTACTTC. It codes for CAAGLAGPVYEQYF.

This clonotype was observed a single time. The V and J genes are TRBV20-1 and TRBJ2-7, with D unresolved. The CDR3 is made up of 14 amino acids. Trimming shortened V by 1 base and J by 0 bases, and 10 bases separated the two germline ends. CDR1 is DFQATT and CDR2 is SNEGSKA in the germline V gene (reference sequence). The CDR3 sequence: CSARAAQFSYEQYF. Here the CDR3 DNA reads TGCAGTGCTAGAGCCGCACAGTTCTCCTACGAGCAGTACTTC.

A few counts support this clonotype. The chain has TRBV12-3 or TRBV12-4 and TRBJ2-1; 8 nucleotides match TRBD1. The V gene end was trimmed by 5 bases and the J gene end by 4 bases; junction bases not matched to a gene: 4. The CDR3 loop spans 14 amino acids. The DNA of the CDR3 is TGTGCCAGCAGTCCGAGACAGGGGTACAATGAGCAGTTCTTC. This sequence encodes CASSPRQGYNEQFF.

The chain joins TRBV27 to TRBJ1-2; 7 positions match TRBD1. The length of the CDR3 is 13 residues. CDR1 is MNHEY and CDR2 is SMNVEV in the germline V gene (reference sequence). Losses at the gene ends were 5 bases for V and 8 bases for J; bases not matched to a gene: 8. This chain's CDR3 is CASSLVYRGGYTF. CDR3 sequence (DNA): TGTGCCAGCAGTCTCGTTTACAGGGGCGGCTACACCTTC.

The chain combines TRBV5-1 with TRBJ1-4; D unclear. The CDR3 covers 15 residues. The V and J ends lost 4 bases and 0 bases respectively, with 10 bases between them. The germline CDR1 and CDR2 sequences are SGHRS and YFSETQ. The CDR3 coding sequence is TGCGCCAGCAGCAGAGACGTCTCAACTAATGAAAAACTGTTTTTT. Amino acid sequence: CASSRDVSTNEKLFF.

This clonotype was found a few times. This chain uses TRBV5-1 with TRBJ2-5; 10 positions agree with TRBD2. The J call may be wrong; the DNA end is better matched by TRBJ2-7. There are 18 residues in the CDR3. From germline, CDR1 is SGHRS and CDR2 YFSETQ. CDR3 nucleotide sequence: TGCGCCAGCAGCGTAGGACAAAATATGGGACTAGCGTCGTACGAGCAGTACTTC. Amino acids: CASSVGQNMGLASYEQYF.

CDR3: CATSDGRTENEQYF. DNA for the CDR3: TGTGCCACCAGTGACGGTCGGACGGAGAACGAGCAGTACTTC. The chain recombines TRBV24-1 with TRBJ2-7; the D is unclear. Trimming cost V 4 bases and J 5 bases, with 14 bases left between them. CDR3 length equals 14 residues. Per germline, CDR1 KGHDR and CDR2 SFDVKD.

The V gene is TRBV5-1, the J gene TRBJ2-7, with 9 bases fitting TRBD2. The assigned J gene may be wrong: the sequence end matches TRBJ2-5 better. The V gene's germline CDR1 is SGHRS and CDR2 YFSETQ. This CDR3 is 20 amino acids long. CDR3 in amino acids: CASSLGLAGTNPRRGETQYF. The CDR3, as DNA: TGCGCCAGCAGCTTGGGCCTAGCGGGGACCAACCCTAGACGTGGAGAGACCCAGTACTTC.

The rearrangement links TRBV4-1 to TRBJ2-5; D is uncertain. The DNA end is more similar to TRBJ2-7, so the J call may be wrong. The CDR3 totals 14 residues. The germline gives CDR1 MGHRA, CDR2 YSYEKL. CDR3 sequence reads: CASSQDISAYEQYF. In DNA, the CDR3 is TGCGCCAGCAGCCAAGATATTAGTGCTTACGAGCAGTACTTC.

The chain recombines TRBV20-1 with TRBJ2-5; possible D gene TRBD1, 6 bases. CDR1 is DFQATT, CDR2 SNEGSKA, per germline (reference sequence). The CDR3 is 13 amino acids. Trimming took off 6 bases at V and 1 base at J, with 12 bases between the two ends. CDR3 protein: CSAPTGFQETQYF. The DNA for the CDR3 is TGCAGTGCACCAACAGGGTTCCAAGAGACCCAGTACTTC.

This rearrangement joins TRBV5-1 to TRBJ2-3; the D is unclear. The CDR3 runs to 13 residues. V lost 5 bases and J lost 1, with 8 bases in between. The germline V gene encodes CDR1 SGHRS and CDR2 YFSETQ. Written as DNA, the CDR3 is TGCGCCAGCAGGGAATGGGGCACAGATACGCAGTATTTT. Its translation: CASREWGTDTQYF.

This chain links TRBV7-9 with TRBJ2-4; perhaps D is TRBD1 or TRBD2 (6 bases each). The closer fit of TRBJ2-7 to the DNA end suggests the J call may be wrong. Germline CDR1 reads SEHNR; CDR2 reads FQNEAQ (reference sequence). This CDR3 comprises 14 residues. In nucleotides, the CDR3 is TGTGCCAGCAGCTTAACGGGGGCTCAGTACGAGCAGTACTTC. Amino acid sequence: CASSLTGAQYEQYF.

The gene calls are TRBV12-5 and TRBJ2-4; D ambiguous. The J call is uncertain, as TRBJ2-7 better fits the DNA end. Germline V lookup: CDR1 LGHNT, CDR2 FRNRAP. This CDR3 spans 11 amino acids. CDR3 sequence reads: CASGPTYEQYF. In DNA, the CDR3 is TGTGCTAGTGGACCGACTTACGAGCAGTACTTC.

The gene calls are TRBV7-6 and TRBJ2-5; D call uncertain. The CDR3 has 17 amino acids. Germline CDR1 SGHVS, CDR2 FNYEAQ. V lost 0 bases and J 1 base, leaving 15 bases between the germline ends. The CDR3 DNA follows: TGTGCCAGCAGCTTAGCATTATCCGACCCCCTCCAAGAGACCCAGTACTTC. This encodes CASSLALSDPLQETQYF.

This chain joins TRBV12-3 or TRBV12-4 and TRBJ2-5; no reliable D call. The J call may be in error: the DNA end matches TRBJ2-7 better. This CDR3 contains 14 residues. CDR3 amino acids: CASSLGQISYEQYF. The DNA of the CDR3 is TGTGCCAGCAGTTTAGGCCAAATCTCCTACGAGCAGTACTTC.

The V and J genes are TRBV29-1 and TRBJ2-1, with D hard to call. CDR1 and CDR2 from the germline V gene are SQVTM and ANQGSEA. Between the trimmed V and J ends, which lost 6 bases and 10 bases, there was a span of 13 bases. The CDR3 is made up of 11 amino acids. Here the CDR3 reads CSVAYIGEQFF. CDR3 DNA: TGCAGCGTAGCCTACATTGGGGAGCAGTTCTTC.

The sample holds a few counts of this clonotype. The rearrangement joins TRBV2 to TRBJ2-5, with 7 positions matching TRBD2. The CDR3 extends over 12 amino acids. V dropped 6 bases and J dropped 4; count of bases not matched to a gene: 2. Germline lookup yields CDR1 SNHLY and CDR2 FYNNEI. This CDR3 reads CASRGLGETQYF. CDR3 in DNA: TGTGCCAGCAGAGGACTAGGAGAGACCCAGTACTTC. Combining the CDR3 with reference TRBV2 and TRBJ2-5 gives the whole variable domain EPEVTQTPSHQVTQMGQEVILRCVPISNHLYFYWYRQILGQKVEFLVSFYNNEISEKSEIFDDQFSVERPDGSNFTLKIRSTKLEDSAMYFCASRGLGETQYFGPGTRLLVL.

The chain is built from TRBV7-9 and TRBJ2-3; D gene ambiguous. The length of the CDR3 is 14 residues. V was cut by 2 bases and J by 1 base, with 7 bases left in between. Germline CDR1 reads SEHNR; CDR2 reads FQNEAQ (reference sequence). For the CDR3, the DNA is TGTGCCAGCAGCTTATTTTACGGCACAGATACGCAGTATTTT. Translated: CASSLFYGTDTQYF.

This clonotype was detected once. The chain employs TRBV7-9 and TRBJ2-7, with TRBD2 matching over 10 bases. Trimming at V came to 5 bases and at J to 0 bases, leaving 10 bases not matched to a gene. Germline V gene lookup returns CDR1 SEHNR and CDR2 FQNEAQ (reference sequence). The CDR3 covers 17 residues. CDR3 sequence: CASSPKSSGGSSYEQYF. DNA for the CDR3: TGTGCCAGCAGCCCTAAATCTAGCGGGGGAAGCTCCTACGAGCAGTACTTC.

The V and J genes are TRBV5-1 and TRBJ2-7; weak D call: TRBD2 (5 bases). CDR1 and CDR2 (germline): SGHRS, YFSETQ. V was trimmed by 2 bases and J by 2 bases, leaving 14 bases between them. The CDR3 consists of 15 residues. For the CDR3, the DNA is TGCGCCAGCAGCTTCGGTCCCTCGGGGACCTACGAGCAGTACTTC. Its protein product is CASSFGPSGTYEQYF.

This clonotype came up a few times. The CDR3 DNA is TGTGCCAGCAGCTCCCAGGTGGAGCGAGGGAATGAGCAGTTCTTC. This sequence encodes CASSSQVERGNEQFF. The chain couples TRBV7-9 to TRBJ2-1, with D maybe TRBD2 (5 bases). The CDR3 contains 15 residues. Trimming removed 4 bases from V and 7 bases from J, with 17 bases in between. Germline lookup yields CDR1 SEHNR and CDR2 FQNEAQ (reference sequence). The full variable domain, with the rest looked up from reference TRBV7-9 and TRBJ2-1, is DTGVSQNPRHKITKRGQNVTFRCDPISEHNRLYWYRQTLGQGPEFLTYFQNEAQLEKSRLLSDRFSAERPKGSFSTLEIQRTEQGDSAMYLCASSSQVERGNEQFFGPGTRLTVL.

This clonotype was recorded once. V usage is TRBV20-1 and J usage is TRBJ2-4, with 10 bases aligning to TRBD1. Per the germline V gene, CDR1 is DFQATT and CDR2 is SNEGSKA (reference sequence). This CDR3 has 16 amino acids. V shed 6 bases, J shed 3 bases, and the junction held 11 bases outside the gene matches. The CDR3 region has the DNA TGCAGTGCCAACCAACAGACAGGGGGCGGCAAAAACATTCAGTACTTC. This encodes CSANQQTGGGKNIQYF.